What follows is one T cell receptor (beta chain) and its context. Its antigen is not known. Repertoires were generated with immunoSEQ multiplex PCR, while TCRdb's copy carries only in-frame clones and drops some. The data contain about 12,000 clones, 89% of them singletons. This sample is drawn from a study of lymphopenia after photon versus proton radiotherapy. Points from the study as a whole: Proton therapy kept repertoires fairly stable, unlike photons, which gained effector/memory cells. Authors raise, but do not show, better survival with proton therapy.

V dropped 6 bases and J dropped 4 bases, with 13 bases sitting between them. CDR1 is MNHEY, CDR2 SVGAGI, per germline. This CDR3 region has 14 residues. This receptor was taken from a man aged 55 to 70 with pancreatic cancer. Sequencing used peripheral blood, obtained from a patient treated with proton-based radiotherapy. The chain is built from TRBV6-5 and TRBJ2-1, with D perhaps TRBD1 (6 bases). DNA of the CDR3: TGTGCCAGCAGCCAGCTCGGACAGTACAATGAGCAGTTCTTC. Translating it yields CASSQLGQYNEQFF.